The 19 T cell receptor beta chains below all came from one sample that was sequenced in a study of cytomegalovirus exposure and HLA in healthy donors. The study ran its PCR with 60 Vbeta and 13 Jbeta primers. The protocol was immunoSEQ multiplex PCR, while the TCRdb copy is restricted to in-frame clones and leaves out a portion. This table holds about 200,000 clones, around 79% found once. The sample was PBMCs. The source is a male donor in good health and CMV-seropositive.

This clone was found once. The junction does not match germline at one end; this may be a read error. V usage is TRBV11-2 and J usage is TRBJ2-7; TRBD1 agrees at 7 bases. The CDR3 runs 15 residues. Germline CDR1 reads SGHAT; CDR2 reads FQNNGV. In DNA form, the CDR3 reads TGTGCCAGCAGCCCTTGGACAGGAAAGGCTCACGAGCAGTGCTTC. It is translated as CASSPWTGKAHEQCF.

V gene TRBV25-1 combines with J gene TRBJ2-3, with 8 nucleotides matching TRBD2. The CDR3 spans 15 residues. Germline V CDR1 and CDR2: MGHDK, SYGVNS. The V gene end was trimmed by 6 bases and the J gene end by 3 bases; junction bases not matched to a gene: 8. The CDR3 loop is CASRGSAGDTDTQYF. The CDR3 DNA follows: TGTGCCAGCAGAGGATCAGCGGGAGATACAGATACGCAGTATTTT.

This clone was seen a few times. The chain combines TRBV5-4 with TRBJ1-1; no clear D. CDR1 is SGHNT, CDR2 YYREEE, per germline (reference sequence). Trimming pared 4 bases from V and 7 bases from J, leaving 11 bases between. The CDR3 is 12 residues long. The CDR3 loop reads CASSRPTGEAFF. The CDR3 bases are TGTGCCAGCAGCCGGCCCACGGGTGAAGCTTTCTTT.

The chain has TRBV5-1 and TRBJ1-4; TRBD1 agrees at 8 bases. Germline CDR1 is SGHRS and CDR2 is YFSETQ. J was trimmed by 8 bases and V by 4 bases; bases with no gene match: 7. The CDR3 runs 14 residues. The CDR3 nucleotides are TGCGCCAGCAGCGTCGGACAGGGTAACGAAAAACTGTTTTTT. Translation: CASSVGQGNEKLFF.

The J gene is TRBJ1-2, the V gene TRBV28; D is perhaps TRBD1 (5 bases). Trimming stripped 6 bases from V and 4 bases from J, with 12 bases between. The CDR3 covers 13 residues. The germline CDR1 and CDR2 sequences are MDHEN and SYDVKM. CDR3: CASRGDSSYGYTF. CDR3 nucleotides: TGTGCCAGCAGGGGCGACAGCTCCTATGGCTACACCTTC.

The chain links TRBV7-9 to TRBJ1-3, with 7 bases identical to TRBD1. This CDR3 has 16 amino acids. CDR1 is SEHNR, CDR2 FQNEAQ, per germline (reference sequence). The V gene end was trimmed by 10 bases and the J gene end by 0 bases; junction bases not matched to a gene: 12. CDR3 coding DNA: TGTGCCACCCCAGCTCCAGGGGGGAGCTCTGGAAACACCATATATTTT. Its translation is CATPAPGGSSGNTIYF.

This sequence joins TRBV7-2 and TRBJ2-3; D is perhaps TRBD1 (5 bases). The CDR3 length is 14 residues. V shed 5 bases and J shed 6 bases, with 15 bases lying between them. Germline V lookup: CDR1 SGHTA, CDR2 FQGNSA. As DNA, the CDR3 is TGTGCCAGCAGCAAGGGCCAGGGTAAGGATACGCAGTATTTT. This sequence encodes CASSKGQGKDTQYF.

CDR3: CASKEGLAAQETQYF. The DNA of the CDR3 is TGTGCCAGTAAGGAGGGACTAGCGGCGCAAGAGACCCAGTACTTC. The V call is TRBV19, the J call TRBJ2-5; 11 positions match TRBD2. The germline CDR1 and CDR2 sequences are LNHDA and SQIVND (reference sequence). V dropped 7 bases and J dropped 2; count of bases not matched to a gene: 6. The CDR3 totals 15 residues.

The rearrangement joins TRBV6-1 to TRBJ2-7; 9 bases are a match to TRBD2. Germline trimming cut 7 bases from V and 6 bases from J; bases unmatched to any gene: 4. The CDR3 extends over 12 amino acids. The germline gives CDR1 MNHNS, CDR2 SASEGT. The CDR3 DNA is TGTGCCAGCACCGTGGGACTAGCCGAGCAGTACTTC. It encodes CASTVGLAEQYF.

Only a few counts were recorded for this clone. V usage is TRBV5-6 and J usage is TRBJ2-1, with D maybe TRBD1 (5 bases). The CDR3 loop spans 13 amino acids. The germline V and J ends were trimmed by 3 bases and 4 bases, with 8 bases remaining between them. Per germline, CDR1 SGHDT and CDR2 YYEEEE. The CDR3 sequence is CASSSDRYNEQFF. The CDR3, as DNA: TGTGCCAGCAGCTCAGACAGATACAATGAGCAGTTCTTC.

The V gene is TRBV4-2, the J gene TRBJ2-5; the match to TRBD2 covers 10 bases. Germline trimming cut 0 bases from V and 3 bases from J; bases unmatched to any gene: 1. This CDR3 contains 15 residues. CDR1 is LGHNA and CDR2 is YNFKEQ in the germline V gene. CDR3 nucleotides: TGTGCCAGCAGCCAAGACCTAGCGGGGGAAGAGACCCAGTACTTC. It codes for CASSQDLAGEETQYF.

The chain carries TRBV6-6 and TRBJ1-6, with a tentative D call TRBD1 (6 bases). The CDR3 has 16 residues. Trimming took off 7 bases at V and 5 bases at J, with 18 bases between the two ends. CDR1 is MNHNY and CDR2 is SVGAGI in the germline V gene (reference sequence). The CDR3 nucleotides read TGTGCCAGCACGGGTGGGGCAGGGGCCGATAATTCACCCCTCCACTTT. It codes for CASTGGAGADNSPLHF.

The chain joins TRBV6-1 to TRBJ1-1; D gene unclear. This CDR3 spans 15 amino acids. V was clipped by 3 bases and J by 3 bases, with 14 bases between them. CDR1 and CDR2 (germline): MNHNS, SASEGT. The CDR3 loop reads CASSERLRRDTEAFF. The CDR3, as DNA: TGTGCCAGCAGTGAGCGCCTTCGGAGGGACACTGAAGCTTTCTTT.

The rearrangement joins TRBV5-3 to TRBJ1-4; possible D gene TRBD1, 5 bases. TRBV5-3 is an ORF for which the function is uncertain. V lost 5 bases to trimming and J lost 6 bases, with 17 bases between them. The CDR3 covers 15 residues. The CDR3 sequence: CARSRPGLTYEKLFF. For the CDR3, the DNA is TGTGCCAGAAGTCGCCCGGGACTGACGTATGAAAAACTGTTTTTT.

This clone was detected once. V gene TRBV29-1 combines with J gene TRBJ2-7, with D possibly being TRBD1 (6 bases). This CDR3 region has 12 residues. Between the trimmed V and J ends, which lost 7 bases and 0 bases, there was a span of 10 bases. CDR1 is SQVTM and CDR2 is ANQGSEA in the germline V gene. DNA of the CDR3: TGCAGCGCCAGGGGCGTCTCCTACGAGCAGTACTTC. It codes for CSARGVSYEQYF.

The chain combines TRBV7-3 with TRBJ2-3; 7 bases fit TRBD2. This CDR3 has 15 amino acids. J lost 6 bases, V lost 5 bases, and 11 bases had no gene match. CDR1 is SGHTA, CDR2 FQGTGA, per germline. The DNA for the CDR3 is TGTGCCAGCAGCACCGACGGACTAGTCACCGATACGCAGTATTTT. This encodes CASSTDGLVTDTQYF. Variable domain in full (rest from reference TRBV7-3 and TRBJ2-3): GAGVSQTPSNKVTEKGKYVELRCDPISGHTALYWYRQSLGQGPEFLIYFQGTGAADDSGLPNDRFFAVRPEGSVSTLKIQRTERGDSAVYLCASSTDGLVTDTQYFGPGTRLTVL.

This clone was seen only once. The CDR3 bases are TGTGCCAGCTCACCATCTAGGGACAGGTTCACAGATACGCAGTATTTT. Its protein product is CASSPSRDRFTDTQYF. J is TRBJ2-3 and V is TRBV18; 8 bases line up with TRBD1. The CDR3 has 16 residues. Germline V gene lookup returns CDR1 KGHSH and CDR2 LQKENI. Germline trimming cut 2 bases from V and 2 bases from J; bases unmatched to any gene: 6.

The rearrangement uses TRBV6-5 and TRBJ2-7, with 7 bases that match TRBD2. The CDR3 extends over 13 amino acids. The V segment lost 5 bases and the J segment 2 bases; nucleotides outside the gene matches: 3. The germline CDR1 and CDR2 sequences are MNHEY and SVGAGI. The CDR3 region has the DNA TGTGCCAGCAGTAGCGGGACGACCTACGAGCAGTACTTC. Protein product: CASSSGTTYEQYF.

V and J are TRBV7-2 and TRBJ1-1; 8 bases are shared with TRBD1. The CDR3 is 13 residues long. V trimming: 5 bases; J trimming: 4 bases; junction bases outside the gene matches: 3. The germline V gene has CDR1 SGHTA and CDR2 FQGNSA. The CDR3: CASSADRGTEAFF. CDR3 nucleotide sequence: TGTGCCAGCAGCGCCGACAGGGGCACTGAAGCTTTCTTT.